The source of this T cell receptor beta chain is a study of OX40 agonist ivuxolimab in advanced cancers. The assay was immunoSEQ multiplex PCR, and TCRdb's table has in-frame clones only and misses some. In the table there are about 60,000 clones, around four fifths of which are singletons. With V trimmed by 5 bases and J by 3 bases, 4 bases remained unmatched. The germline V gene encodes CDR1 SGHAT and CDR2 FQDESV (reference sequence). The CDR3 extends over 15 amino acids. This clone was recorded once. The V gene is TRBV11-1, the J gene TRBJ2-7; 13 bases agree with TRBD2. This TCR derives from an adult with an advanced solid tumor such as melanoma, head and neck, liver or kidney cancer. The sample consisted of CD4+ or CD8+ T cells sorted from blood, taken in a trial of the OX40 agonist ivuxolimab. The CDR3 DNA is TGTGCCAGCAGCACGCGACTAGCGGGAGGCTACGAGCAGTACTTC. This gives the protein CASSTRLAGGYEQYF.